These 3 T cell receptor beta chains share one sample of origin, sequenced in a study of T cell responses to AZD1222 COVID-19 vaccine. Assay: immunoSEQ multiplex PCR; the TCRdb copy retains only in-frame clones and omits some. This sample carries approximately 130,000 clones, more than 65% of them seen once, and the ten largest clones take about 25%. The sample in question was peripheral blood, obtained 28 days after the second AZD1222 dose. The receptors shown here come from an adult who received the AZD1222 COVID-19 vaccine.

The rearrangement links TRBV6-1 to TRBJ1-2, with D maybe TRBD1 (5 bases). This CDR3 region has 17 residues. Per the germline V gene, CDR1 is MNHNS and CDR2 is SASEGT. The V end lost 0 bases, the J end lost 6 bases, and 20 bases lay between the germline ends. The CDR3 sequence: CASSEAPRGFIVDGYTF. CDR3 bases: TGTGCCAGCAGTGAAGCCCCGAGGGGTTTTATAGTGGATGGCTACACCTTC.

The chain is built from TRBV9 and TRBJ2-3, with D unclear. Trimming stripped 6 bases from V and 2 bases from J, with 10 bases between. The CDR3 covers 13 residues. Per germline, CDR1 SGDLS and CDR2 YYNGEE. The CDR3 sequence is CASNPASTDTQYF. For the CDR3, the DNA is TGTGCCAGCAACCCAGCCTCCACAGATACGCAGTATTTT.

The rearrangement uses TRBV24-1 and TRBJ1-1; D unclear. CDR1 and CDR2 from the germline V gene are KGHDR and SFDVKD. The CDR3 runs 13 residues. V was clipped by 4 bases and J by 3 bases, with 8 bases between them. The CDR3 spells CATSDLQYTEAFF. CDR3 nucleotide sequence: TGTGCCACCAGTGACCTACAATACACTGAAGCTTTCTTT.